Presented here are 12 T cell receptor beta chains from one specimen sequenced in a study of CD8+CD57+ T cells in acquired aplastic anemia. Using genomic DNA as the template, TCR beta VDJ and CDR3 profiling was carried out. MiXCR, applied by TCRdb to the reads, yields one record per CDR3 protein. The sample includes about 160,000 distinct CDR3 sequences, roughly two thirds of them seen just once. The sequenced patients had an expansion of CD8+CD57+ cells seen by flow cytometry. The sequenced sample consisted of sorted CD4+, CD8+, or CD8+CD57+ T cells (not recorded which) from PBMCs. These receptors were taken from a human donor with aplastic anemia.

The chain's CDR3 is CATSREPGQGADTQYF. The CDR3 region has the DNA TGTGCCACCAGCAGAGAGCCGGGACAGGGAGCAGATACGCAGTATTTT. V and J are TRBV15 and TRBJ2-3, with 9 bases aligning to TRBD1. This CDR3 region has 16 residues. CDR1 is LNHNV, CDR2 YYDKDF, per germline (reference sequence). Trimming removed 0 bases from V and 4 bases from J; junction bases left unmatched: 5.

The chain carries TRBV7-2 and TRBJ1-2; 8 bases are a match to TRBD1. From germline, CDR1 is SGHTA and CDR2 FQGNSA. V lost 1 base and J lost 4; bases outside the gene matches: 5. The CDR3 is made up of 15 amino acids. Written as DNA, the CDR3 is TGTGCCAGCAGCTTAGGGGACAGGACCTTCTATGGCTACACCTTC. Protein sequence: CASSLGDRTFYGYTF.

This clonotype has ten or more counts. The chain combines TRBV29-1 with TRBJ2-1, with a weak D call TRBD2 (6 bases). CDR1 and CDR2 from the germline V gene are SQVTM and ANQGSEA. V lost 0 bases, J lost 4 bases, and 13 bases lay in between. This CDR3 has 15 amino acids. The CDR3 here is CSVEDLRGLYNEQFF. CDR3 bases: TGCAGCGTTGAAGATCTAAGGGGACTTTACAATGAGCAGTTCTTC.

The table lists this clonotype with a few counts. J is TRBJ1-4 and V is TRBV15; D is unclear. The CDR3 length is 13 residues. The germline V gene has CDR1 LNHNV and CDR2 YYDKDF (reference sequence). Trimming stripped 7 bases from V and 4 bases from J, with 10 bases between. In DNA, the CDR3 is TGTGCCACCAAGTACCCTTTTAATGAAAAACTGTTTTTT. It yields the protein CATKYPFNEKLFF.

CDR3 loop: CASSYSGGPYEQYF. CDR3 in DNA: TGTGCCAGCAGTTACTCGGGGGGGCCTTACGAGCAGTACTTC. The chain recombines TRBV6-5 with TRBJ2-7; maybe TRBD2 (7 bases). This CDR3 has 14 residues. The V end lost 0 bases, the J end lost 4 bases, and 10 bases lay between the germline ends. The germline V gene has CDR1 MNHEY and CDR2 SVGAGI.

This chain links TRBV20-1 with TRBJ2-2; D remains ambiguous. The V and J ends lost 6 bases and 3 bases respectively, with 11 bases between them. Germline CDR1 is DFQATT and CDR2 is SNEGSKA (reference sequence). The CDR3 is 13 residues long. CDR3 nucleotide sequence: TGCAGTGCCTCTGGAACGGACACCGGGGAGCTGTTTTTT. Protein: CSASGTDTGELFF.

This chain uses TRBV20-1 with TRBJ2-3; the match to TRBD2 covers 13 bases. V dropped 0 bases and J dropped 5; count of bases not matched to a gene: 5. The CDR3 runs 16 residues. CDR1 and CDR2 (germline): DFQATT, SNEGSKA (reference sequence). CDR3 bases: TGCAGTGCTAGAGAACGGACTAGCGGGAGTTTAGATACGCAGTATTTT. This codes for CSARERTSGSLDTQYF.

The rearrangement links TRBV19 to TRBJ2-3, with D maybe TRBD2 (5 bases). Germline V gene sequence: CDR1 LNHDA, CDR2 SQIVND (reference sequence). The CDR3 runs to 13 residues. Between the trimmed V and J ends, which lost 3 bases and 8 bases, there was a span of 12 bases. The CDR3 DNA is TGTGCCAGTAGTATCAGTGCGGGCGGTACGCAGTATTTT. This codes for CASSISAGGTQYF.

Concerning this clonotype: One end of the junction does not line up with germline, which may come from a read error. The CDR3 nucleotides are TGCGCCGGCAGTCTACAGGGGGAGTCGTCGAATGGCTACACCTTC. The encoded protein is CAGSLQGESSNGYTF. The chain carries TRBV10-2 and TRBJ1-2; 8 nucleotides align to TRBD1. The germline V gene has CDR1 WSHSY and CDR2 SAAADI. The CDR3 has 15 residues.

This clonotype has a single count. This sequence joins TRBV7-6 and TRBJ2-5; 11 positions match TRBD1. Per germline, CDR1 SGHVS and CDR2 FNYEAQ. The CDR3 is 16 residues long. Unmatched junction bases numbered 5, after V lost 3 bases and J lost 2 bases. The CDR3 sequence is CASSLGTGGIQETQYF. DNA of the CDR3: TGTGCCAGCAGCTTGGGGACAGGGGGAATACAAGAGACCCAGTACTTC.

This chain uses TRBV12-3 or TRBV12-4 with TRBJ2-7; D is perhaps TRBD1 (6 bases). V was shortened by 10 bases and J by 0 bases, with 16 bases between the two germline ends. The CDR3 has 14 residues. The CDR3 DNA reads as TGTGCCACCAGCACCGGGACACCCTCCTACGAGCAGTACTTC. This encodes CATSTGTPSYEQYF.

CDR3 sequence reads: CATSDFSAGPADTQYF. The CDR3 nucleotides are TGTGCCACCAGTGATTTTTCAGCAGGTCCGGCAGATACGCAGTATTTT. The chain joins TRBV24-1 to TRBJ2-3; D is uncertain. The germline V gene has CDR1 KGHDR and CDR2 SFDVKD. Trimming left V 1 base short and J 4 bases short, with 14 bases between. The CDR3 has 16 amino acids.